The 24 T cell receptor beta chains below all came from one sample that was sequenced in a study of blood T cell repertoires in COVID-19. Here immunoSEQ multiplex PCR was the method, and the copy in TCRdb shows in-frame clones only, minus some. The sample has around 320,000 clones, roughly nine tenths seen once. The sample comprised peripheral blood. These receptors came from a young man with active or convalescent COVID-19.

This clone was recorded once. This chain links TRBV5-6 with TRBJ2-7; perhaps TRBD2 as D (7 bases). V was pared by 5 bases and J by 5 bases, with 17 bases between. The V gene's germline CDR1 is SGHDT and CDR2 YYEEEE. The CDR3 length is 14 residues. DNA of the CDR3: TGTGCCAGCAGTTGGGGGGGCTGGACGAACGAGCAGTACTTC. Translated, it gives CASSWGGWTNEQYF.

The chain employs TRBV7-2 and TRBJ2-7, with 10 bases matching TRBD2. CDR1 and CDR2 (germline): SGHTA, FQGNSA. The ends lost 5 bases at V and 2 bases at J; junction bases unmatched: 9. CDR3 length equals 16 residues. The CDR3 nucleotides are TGTGCCAGCAGCCAGGGACTAGCGCGGAAACCCTACGAGCAGTACTTC. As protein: CASSQGLARKPYEQYF.

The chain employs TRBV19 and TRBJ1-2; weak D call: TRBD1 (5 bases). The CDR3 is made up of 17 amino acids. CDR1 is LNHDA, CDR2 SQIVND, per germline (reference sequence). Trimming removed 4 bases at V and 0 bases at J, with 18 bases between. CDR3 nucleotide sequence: TGTGCCAGTAGTAAAAAACTAAAGACAGCTACTAACTATGGCTACACCTTC. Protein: CASSKKLKTATNYGYTF.

CDR3 protein: CASRKGTSGQETQYF. CDR3 coding DNA: TGTGCCAGCAGAAAAGGGACTAGCGGGCAAGAGACCCAGTACTTC. This chain joins TRBV5-8 and TRBJ2-5; 12 bases align to TRBD2. CDR3 length: 15 amino acids. Looked up from germline, CDR1 is SGHTS and CDR2 is YDEGEE. Trimming cost V 5 bases and J 2 bases; bases outside gene matches: 4.

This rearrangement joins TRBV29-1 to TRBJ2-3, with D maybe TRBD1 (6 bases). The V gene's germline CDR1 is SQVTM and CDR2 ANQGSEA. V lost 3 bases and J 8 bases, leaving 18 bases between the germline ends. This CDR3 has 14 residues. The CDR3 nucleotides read TGCAGCGTTGATTACCTCGACAGGCGAGGTACGCAGTATTTT. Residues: CSVDYLDRRGTQYF.

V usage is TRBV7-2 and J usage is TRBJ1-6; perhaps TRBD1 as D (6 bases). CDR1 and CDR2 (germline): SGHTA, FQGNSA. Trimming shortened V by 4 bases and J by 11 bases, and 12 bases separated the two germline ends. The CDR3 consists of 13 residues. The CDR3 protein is CASSSQGFTPLHF. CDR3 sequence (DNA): TGTGCCAGCAGCTCACAGGGCTTTACACCCCTCCACTTT.

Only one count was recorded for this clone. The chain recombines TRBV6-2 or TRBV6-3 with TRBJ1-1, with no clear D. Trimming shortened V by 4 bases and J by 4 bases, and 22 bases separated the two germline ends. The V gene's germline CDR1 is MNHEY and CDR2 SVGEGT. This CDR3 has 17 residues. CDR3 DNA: TGTGCCAGCAGTTCCCCCCCAACGCAGCCGGGAGGCACTGAAGCTTTCTTT. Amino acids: CASSSPPTQPGGTEAFF.

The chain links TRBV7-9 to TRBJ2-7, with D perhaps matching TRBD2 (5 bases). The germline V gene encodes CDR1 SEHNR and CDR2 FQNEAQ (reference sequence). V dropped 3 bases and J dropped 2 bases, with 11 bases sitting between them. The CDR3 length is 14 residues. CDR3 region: CASSFSPGTYEQYF. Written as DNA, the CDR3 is TGTGCCAGCAGCTTCTCCCCGGGAACCTACGAGCAGTACTTC. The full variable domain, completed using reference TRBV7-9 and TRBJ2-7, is DTGVSQNPRHKITKRGQNVTFRCDPISEHNRLYWYRQTLGQGPEFLTYFQNEAQLEKSRLLSDRFSAERPKGSFSTLEIQRTEQGDSAMYLCASSFSPGTYEQYFGPGTRLTVT.

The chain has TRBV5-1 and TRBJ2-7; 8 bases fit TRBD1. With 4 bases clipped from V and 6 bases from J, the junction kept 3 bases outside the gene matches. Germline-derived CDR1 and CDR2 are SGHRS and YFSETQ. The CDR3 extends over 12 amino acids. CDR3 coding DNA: TGCGCCAGCAGCCGACAGGGGATCGAGCAGTACTTC. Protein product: CASSRQGIEQYF.

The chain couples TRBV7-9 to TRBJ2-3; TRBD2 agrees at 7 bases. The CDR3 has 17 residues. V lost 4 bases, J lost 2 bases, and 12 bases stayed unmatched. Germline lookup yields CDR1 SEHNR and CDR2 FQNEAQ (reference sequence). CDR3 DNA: TGTGCCAGCAGCTCAATCCTAGCTAGCGGCAACACAGATACGCAGTATTTT. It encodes CASSSILASGNTDTQYF.

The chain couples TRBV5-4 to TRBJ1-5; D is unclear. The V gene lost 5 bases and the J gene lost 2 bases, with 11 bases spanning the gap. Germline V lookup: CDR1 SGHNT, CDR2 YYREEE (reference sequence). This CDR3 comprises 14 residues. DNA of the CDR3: TGTGCCAGCAGTCAAGGCGGGGGCAATCAGCCCCAGCATTTT. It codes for CASSQGGGNQPQHF.

The CDR3 coding sequence is TGTGCCAGCGCGGGACAGATCTATGGCTACACCTTC. Amino acids: CASAGQIYGYTF. The chain recombines TRBV21-1 with TRBJ1-2; the table assigns TRBD1, which was not confirmed against the DNA. TRBV21-1 is noted as a pseudogene. The CDR3 length is 12 residues.

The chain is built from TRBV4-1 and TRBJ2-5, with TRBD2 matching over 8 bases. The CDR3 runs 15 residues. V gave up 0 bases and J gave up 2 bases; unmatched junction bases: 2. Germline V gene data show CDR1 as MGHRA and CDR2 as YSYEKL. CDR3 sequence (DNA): TGCGCCAGCAGCCAAGACGGGGGGGATCAAGAGACCCAGTACTTC. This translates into CASSQDGGDQETQYF.

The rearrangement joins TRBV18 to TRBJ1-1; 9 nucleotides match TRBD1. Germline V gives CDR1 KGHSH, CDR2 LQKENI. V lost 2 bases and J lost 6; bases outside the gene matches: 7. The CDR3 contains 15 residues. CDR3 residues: CASSPEIQGASEAFF. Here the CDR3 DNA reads TGTGCCAGCTCACCAGAGATACAGGGGGCCTCTGAAGCTTTCTTT.

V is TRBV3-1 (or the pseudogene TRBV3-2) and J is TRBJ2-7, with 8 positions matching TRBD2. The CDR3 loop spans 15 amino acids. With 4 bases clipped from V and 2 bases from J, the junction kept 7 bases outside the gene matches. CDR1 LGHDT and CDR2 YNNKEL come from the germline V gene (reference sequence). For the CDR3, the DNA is TGTGCCAGCAGCCCAGTAGTTAGCGGGGCCTACGAGCAGTACTTC. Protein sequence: CASSPVVSGAYEQYF.

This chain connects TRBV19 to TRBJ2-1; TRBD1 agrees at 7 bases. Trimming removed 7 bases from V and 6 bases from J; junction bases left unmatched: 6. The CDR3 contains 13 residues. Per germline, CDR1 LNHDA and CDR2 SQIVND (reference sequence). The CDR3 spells CASTTTGANEQFF. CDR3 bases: TGTGCCAGTACAACAACAGGGGCCAATGAGCAGTTCTTC.

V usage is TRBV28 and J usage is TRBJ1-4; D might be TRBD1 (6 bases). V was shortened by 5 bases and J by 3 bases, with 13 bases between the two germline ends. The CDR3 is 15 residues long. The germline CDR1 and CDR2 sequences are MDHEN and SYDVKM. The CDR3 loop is CASSPATGPNEKLFF. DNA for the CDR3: TGTGCCAGCAGTCCCGCGACAGGTCCTAATGAAAAACTGTTTTTT. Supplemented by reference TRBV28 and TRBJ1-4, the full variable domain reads DVKVTQSSRYLVKRTGEKVFLECVQDMDHENMFWYRQDPGLGLRLIYFSYDVKMKEKGDIPEGYSVSREKKERFSLILESASTNQTSMYLCASSPATGPNEKLFFGSGTQLSVL.

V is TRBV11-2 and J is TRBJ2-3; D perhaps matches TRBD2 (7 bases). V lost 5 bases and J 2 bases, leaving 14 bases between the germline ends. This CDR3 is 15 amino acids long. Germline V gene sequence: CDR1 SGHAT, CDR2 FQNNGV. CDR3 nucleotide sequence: TGTGCCAGCAGCCGCGGGGGCCCGCTCACAGATACGCAGTATTTT. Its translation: CASSRGGPLTDTQYF.

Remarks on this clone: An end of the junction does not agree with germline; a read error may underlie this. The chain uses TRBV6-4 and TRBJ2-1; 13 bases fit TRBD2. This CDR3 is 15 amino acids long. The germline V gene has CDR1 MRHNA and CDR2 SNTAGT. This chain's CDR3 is CVSSAGTSGINEQFF. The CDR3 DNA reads TGTGTCAGCAGTGCCGGGACTAGCGGGATTAATGAGCAGTTCTTC.

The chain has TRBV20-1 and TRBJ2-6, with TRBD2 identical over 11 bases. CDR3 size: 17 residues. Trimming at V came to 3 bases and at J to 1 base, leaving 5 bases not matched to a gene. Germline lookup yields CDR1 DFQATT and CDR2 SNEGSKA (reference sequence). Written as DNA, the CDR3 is TGCAGTGCTAGTCGACTAGCGGGACAATCTGGGGCCAACGTCCTGACTTTC. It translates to CSASRLAGQSGANVLTF.

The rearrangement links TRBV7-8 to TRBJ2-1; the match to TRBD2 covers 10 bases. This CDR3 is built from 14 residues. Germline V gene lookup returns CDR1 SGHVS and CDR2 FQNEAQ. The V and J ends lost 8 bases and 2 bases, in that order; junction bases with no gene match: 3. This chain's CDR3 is CASASGRAYNEQFF. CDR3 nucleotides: TGTGCCAGCGCGAGCGGGAGGGCCTACAATGAGCAGTTCTTC.

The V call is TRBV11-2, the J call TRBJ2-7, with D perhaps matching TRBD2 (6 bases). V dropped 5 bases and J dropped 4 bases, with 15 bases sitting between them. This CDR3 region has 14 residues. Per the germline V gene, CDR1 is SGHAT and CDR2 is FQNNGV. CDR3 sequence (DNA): TGTGCCAGCAGCCCCCTTATCGGGGGATACGAGCAGTACTTC. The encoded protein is CASSPLIGGYEQYF.

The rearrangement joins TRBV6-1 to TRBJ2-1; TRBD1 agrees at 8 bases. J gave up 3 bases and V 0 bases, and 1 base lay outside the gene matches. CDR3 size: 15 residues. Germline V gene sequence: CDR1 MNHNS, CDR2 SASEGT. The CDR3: CASSEAGTGYNEQFF. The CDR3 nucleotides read TGTGCCAGCAGTGAAGCAGGGACAGGCTACAATGAGCAGTTCTTC.

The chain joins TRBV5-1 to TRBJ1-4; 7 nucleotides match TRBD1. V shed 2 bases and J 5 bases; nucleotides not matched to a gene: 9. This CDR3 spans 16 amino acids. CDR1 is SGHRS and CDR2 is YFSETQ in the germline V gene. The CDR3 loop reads CASSLSNRGANEKLFF. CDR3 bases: TGCGCCAGCAGCTTATCGAACAGGGGCGCAAATGAAAAACTGTTTTTT.